This TCR beta chain was recorded in a study of read filtering for tumor transcriptome and immune sequencing. The CDR3 spans 15 residues. The germline CDR1 and CDR2 sequences are SGHTA and FQGTGA. A note on this clonotype: Sequence at one end of the junction differs from germline and may be a read error.

Sampling of bone marrow took place during active disease in every patient. This library used about 360 ng RNA and molecular barcoded adaptors spanning alpha/delta and beta/gamma chains. From the reads, TCRdb called clonotypes with MiXCR, one entry per CDR3 protein. The sample consists of approximately 90,000 distinct CDR3 sequences, roughly 21% of them appearing once. The rearrangement uses TRBV7-3 and TRBJ2-7; TRBD1 matches 10 bases. The sequencing input was a population of CD138-negative cells sorted from bone marrow. This TCR came from a donor at least 40 years old with multiple myeloma. The CDR3 sequence: CASSLTDRGPYGQYF. The CDR3 DNA reads TGTGCCAGCAGCTTAACTGACAGGGGGCCCTACGGGCAGTACTTC.